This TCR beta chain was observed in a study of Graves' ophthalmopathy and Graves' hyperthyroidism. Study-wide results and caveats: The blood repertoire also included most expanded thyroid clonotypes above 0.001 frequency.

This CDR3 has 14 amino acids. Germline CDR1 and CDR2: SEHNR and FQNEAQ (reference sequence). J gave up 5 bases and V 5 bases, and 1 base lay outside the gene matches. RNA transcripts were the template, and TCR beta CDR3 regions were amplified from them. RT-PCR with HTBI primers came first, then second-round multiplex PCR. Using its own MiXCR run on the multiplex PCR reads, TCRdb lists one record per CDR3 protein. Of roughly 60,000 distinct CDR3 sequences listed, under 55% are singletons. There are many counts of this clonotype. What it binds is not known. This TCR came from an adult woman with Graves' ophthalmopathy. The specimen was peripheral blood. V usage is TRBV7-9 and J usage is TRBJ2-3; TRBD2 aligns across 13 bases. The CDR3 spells CASSRTSGRDTQYF. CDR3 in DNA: TGTGCCAGCAGCCGGACTAGCGGGAGAGATACGCAGTATTTT.